This T cell receptor beta chain was sequenced for a study of blood T cell repertoires in COVID-19. Whole-study context: Nucleic acid was either cDNA or gDNA, and it came from T cells, B-cell-depleted T cells, or PBMCs.

The V end lost 1 base, the J end lost 8 bases, and 11 bases lay between the germline ends. This CDR3 contains 14 residues. Germline values: CDR1 MNHNS, CDR2 SASEGT. This clone appeared once. Original analysis: Reference gene primer amplification in the assay estimated nucleated cell counts. The assay was immunoSEQ multiplex PCR, and TCRdb's table has in-frame clones only and misses some. V and J calls and clone size are copied from that table; D and trimming were computed from the DNA. The data contain about 200,000 clones, around 95% of them singletons. The V gene is TRBV6-1, the J gene TRBJ1-4, with D uncertain. The TCR originated in a man younger than 40 with COVID-19, enrolled during active disease. The material sequenced was peripheral blood. CDR3 bases: TGTGCCAGCAGTGAAGTTCGGGAAGGAGAAAAACTGTTTTTT. Amino acid sequence: CASSEVREGEKLFF.